This T cell receptor beta chain is from a study of T cells in Graves' hyperthyroidism and ophthalmopathy. Overall study findings and caveats: Ophthalmopathy got predicted by the model a median about 6.7 months before its onset.

About this clonotype: Its antigen is unknown.

Researchers amplified the TCR beta CDR3 regions from RNA transcripts. Initially, a first-round RT-PCR of the TCR CDR3 employed the HTBI primer set. MiXCR, applied by TCRdb to the multiplex PCR reads, yields one record per CDR3 protein. Among some 620,000 distinct CDR3 sequences listed, around 15% were seen once. The patients, who ranged from 18 to 65 in age, presented with newly diagnosed hyperthyroidism lasting under 2 months. Exclusion of a patient resulted from uncontrolled infection, other autoimmune disease, pregnancy or lactation. V lost 0 bases and J lost 5, with 8 bases in between. There are 14 residues in the CDR3. The germline V gene encodes CDR1 MNHEY and CDR2 SVGAGI.

The rearrangement joins TRBV6-5 to TRBJ1-5; D gene uncertain. This clonotype was obtained from a woman in her twenties or thirties with Graves' hyperthyroidism. Sequenced input: blood. The CDR3 region has the DNA TGTGCCAGCAGTTACTCGAACTCTGATCAGCCCCAGCATTTT. The encoded protein is CASSYSNSDQPQHF.